This T cell receptor (beta chain) was sequenced in a study of T cells in Graves' hyperthyroidism and ophthalmopathy. Points from the study as a whole: Blood shared most expanded thyroid clonotypes above 0.001.

RNA transcripts gave rise to amplified TCR beta CDR3 regions. HTBI primers were the set used in a first-round RT-PCR of the TCR CDR3. TCRdb re-analysed the multiplex PCR reads in MiXCR, keeping a single row per CDR3 protein. This table has about 290,000 distinct CDR3 sequences, about 14% appearing once. Uncontrolled infection, other autoimmune disease, pregnancy or lactation barred patients from enrollment. This clonotype was recorded at least ten times. No antigen is known for it. Trimming took 3 bases from V and 1 from J, leaving 12 bases between them. The germline V gene has CDR1 DFQATT and CDR2 SNEGSKA (reference sequence). The CDR3 is 14 amino acids.

The rearrangement joins TRBV20-1 to TRBJ1-1; TRBD1 might be the D (6 bases). Sequenced sample: blood. The clonotype was recovered from a woman between 25 and 40 years old with Graves' hyperthyroidism that later progressed to Graves' ophthalmopathy. CDR3 nucleotides: TGCAGTGCTAGGGGGGACAACGAGAACACTGAAGCTTTCTTT. As protein: CSARGDNENTEAFF.